One and the same sample provided the 26 T cell receptor beta chains below, sequenced in a study of regulatory T cells in long-lasting Graves disease. Sequencing libraries for TCR beta were prepared with iRepertoire HTBI primers and Arm-PCR of CDR3 regions. TCRdb passed the multiplex PCR reads through MiXCR, listing each CDR3 protein once. The sample lists about 470,000 distinct CDR3 sequences, less than 25% occurring once. Time point in this sample: persistent/refractory GD, antithyroid drugs over 5 years with positive TRAb. PBMC RNA served as the TCR library source. The input for sequencing was peripheral blood mononuclear cells (PBMCs), taken when the disease was refractory, from a patient treated with antithyroid drugs. These receptors originate from a female donor with Graves disease.

This clonotype showed up just a few times. The chain couples TRBV24-1 to TRBJ1-5; D is undetermined. This CDR3 has 13 amino acids. CDR1 KGHDR and CDR2 SFDVKD come from the germline V gene. V lost 4 bases and J lost 7, with 10 bases in between. CDR3 DNA sequence: TGTGCCACCAGTGACTCTGATGGCCAGCCCCAGCATTTT. Residues: CATSDSDGQPQHF.

Concerning this clonotype itself: Just one base apart from a much larger clone, this may be a read error. The V and J genes are TRBV29-1 and TRBJ2-2; 8 nucleotides align to TRBD1. V gave up 6 bases and J gave up 4 bases; unmatched junction bases: 4. This CDR3 has 13 residues. Germline loops: CDR1 SQVTM, CDR2 ANQGSEA. CDR3 residues: CSVKTGGTGELFF. The CDR3 DNA follows: TGCAGCGTGAAAACAGGGGGCACCGGGGAGCTGTTTTTT.

Only a few counts were recorded for this clonotype. V gene TRBV18 combines with J gene TRBJ2-3, with 7 bases that match TRBD1. The CDR3 consists of 15 residues. The J segment lost 1 base and the V segment lost 3 bases, leaving 4 bases of the junction unmatched. Germline V CDR1 and CDR2: KGHSH, LQKENI. The CDR3, as DNA: TGTGCCAGCTCACCGGGGACAGCACGCACAGATACGCAGTATTTT. Amino acids: CASSPGTARTDTQYF.

This clonotype was seen more than once but under ten times. This chain uses TRBV5-1 with TRBJ2-7; 8 nucleotides line up with TRBD1. Per the germline V gene, CDR1 is SGHRS and CDR2 is YFSETQ. The CDR3 length is 14 residues. V lost 2 bases, J lost 6 bases, and 7 bases stayed unmatched. The CDR3 spells CASSFRTGHGEQYF. The CDR3 region has the DNA TGCGCCAGCAGCTTCCGGACAGGGCATGGCGAGCAGTACTTC.

The V and J genes are TRBV5-1 and TRBJ2-5, with TRBD2 matching over 12 bases. In germline, CDR1 is SGHRS, CDR2 YFSETQ. This CDR3 comprises 15 residues. The ends lost 4 bases at V and 5 bases at J; junction bases unmatched: 6. CDR3 coding DNA: TGCGCCAGCAGCACGGGGACTAGCGGGTTTGAGACCCAGTACTTC. This translates into CASSTGTSGFETQYF.

The chain uses TRBV20-1 and TRBJ1-3; the match to TRBD1 covers 10 bases. V lost 3 bases and J lost 2; bases outside the gene matches: 7. The CDR3 runs 16 residues. Germline lookup yields CDR1 DFQATT and CDR2 SNEGSKA (reference sequence). For the CDR3, the DNA is TGCAGTGCTAGGGAGACAGGGGGCGCGGCTGGAAACACCATATATTTT. Translating gives CSARETGGAAGNTIYF.

This clonotype came up many times. The chain couples TRBV27 to TRBJ1-2, with D hard to call. The V gene lost 6 bases and the J gene lost 4 bases, with 9 bases spanning the gap. Germline CDR1 is MNHEY and CDR2 is SMNVEV (reference sequence). The length of the CDR3 is 12 residues. CDR3 sequence (DNA): TGTGCCAGCAGATTGGGAAGCTATGGCTACACCTTC. Translating gives CASRLGSYGYTF.

In regard to this clonotype: This may arise from a read error, as a much more abundant clone is one base away. The rearrangement joins TRBV28 to TRBJ2-5; 8 bases map to TRBD2. The DNA end lines up better with TRBJ2-1; the J call may be wrong. Per germline, CDR1 MDHEN and CDR2 SYDVKM. This CDR3 is built from 18 residues. CDR3 DNA: TGTGCCAGCAGTTCCACCCTCACAACTGGCGGGAGGAGGAATGAGCAGTTCTTC. This codes for CASSSTLTTGGRRNEQFF.

In this sample, this clonotype turned up many times. The CDR3 coding sequence is TGTGCCACCAGTGATTCGACTAGCGGAGCCTACGAGCAGTACTTC. Its protein product is CATSDSTSGAYEQYF. The chain carries TRBV24-1 and TRBJ2-7; TRBD2 matches 9 bases. There are 15 residues in the CDR3. Per germline, CDR1 KGHDR and CDR2 SFDVKD. J lost 2 bases, V lost 2 bases, and 3 bases had no gene match.

The gene calls are TRBV7-6 and TRBJ2-1; tentatively, D is TRBD1 or TRBD2 (5 bases each). The CDR3 is 14 residues long. The germline gives CDR1 SGHVS, CDR2 FNYEAQ. V was clipped by 5 bases and J by 7 bases, with 15 bases between them. The CDR3 here is CASSLVVEGNEQFF. The DNA of the CDR3 is TGTGCCAGCAGCCTCGTGGTCGAGGGGAATGAGCAGTTCTTC.

The chain has TRBV4-2 and TRBJ2-2, with unresolved D. The length of the CDR3 is 11 residues. Germline CDR1 is LGHNA and CDR2 is YNFKEQ. V dropped 3 bases and J dropped 9 bases, with 5 bases sitting between them. Here the CDR3 reads CASSHDRELFF. DNA for the CDR3: TGTGCCAGCAGCCATGATCGGGAGCTGTTTTTT.

The DNA for the CDR3 is TGTGCCACCAGCAGAGATCCGGGGGTCAACTATGGCTACACCTTC. Protein product: CATSRDPGVNYGYTF. The rearrangement joins TRBV15 to TRBJ1-2; perhaps TRBD1 as D (5 bases). The V and J ends lost 0 bases and 2 bases respectively, with 10 bases between them. This CDR3 comprises 15 residues. From germline, CDR1 is LNHNV and CDR2 YYDKDF (reference sequence).

This clonotype was counted many times. V is TRBV2 and J is TRBJ1-2, with TRBD1 identical over 12 bases. Germline values: CDR1 SNHLY, CDR2 FYNNEI. The CDR3 covers 20 residues. J lost 1 base, V lost 6 bases, and 18 bases had no gene match. The CDR3, as DNA: TGTGCCAGCAGCGGCCCAACTGGGACAGGGGGCCCAATGCTTAACTATGGCTACACCTTC. It is translated as CASSGPTGTGGPMLNYGYTF.

The chain links TRBV5-1 to TRBJ2-7; weak D call: TRBD1 (6 bases). The CDR3 runs to 16 residues. CDR1 is SGHRS, CDR2 YFSETQ, per germline. V was shortened by 1 base and J by 6 bases, with 20 bases between the two germline ends. The CDR3 coding sequence is TGCGCCAGCAGCTTGCCCCTGGAAGGGGGACCCCTCGAGCAGTACTTC. Protein: CASSLPLEGGPLEQYF.

This clonotype turned up a few times. The chain has TRBV20-1 and TRBJ2-5; 13 positions match TRBD2. CDR1 DFQATT and CDR2 SNEGSKA come from the germline V gene (reference sequence). This CDR3 is 16 amino acids long. V shed 0 bases, J shed 3 bases, and the junction held 4 bases outside the gene matches. CDR3 amino acids: CSARDLGTSGKETQYF. The CDR3 region has the DNA TGCAGTGCTAGAGATCTCGGGACTAGCGGGAAAGAGACCCAGTACTTC.

Only a few counts were recorded for this clonotype. The J gene is TRBJ2-6, the V gene TRBV19; D gene uncertain. The CDR3 is made up of 16 amino acids. Germline V gene data show CDR1 as LNHDA and CDR2 as SQIVND (reference sequence). Deletions cut 6 bases from V and 1 base from J, with 13 bases between. The CDR3 sequence: CASRTWEESGANVLTF. CDR3 bases: TGTGCCAGTAGGACATGGGAAGAATCTGGGGCCAACGTCCTGACTTTC.

About this clonotype itself: A clone one base away is much larger, so this may be a read error. The V gene is TRBV28, the J gene TRBJ2-7; 7 positions match TRBD1. Germline CDR1 is MDHEN and CDR2 is SYDVKM. The CDR3 runs to 14 residues. The CDR3 DNA is TGTGCCAGCAGCAACAACAGGGGTAGCTACGTGCAGTACTTC. This codes for CASSNNRGSYVQYF.

This clonotype has ten or more counts. This chain links TRBV2 with TRBJ1-1, with D perhaps TRBD1 (5 bases). CDR3 length: 14 amino acids. V was trimmed by 3 bases and J by 0 bases, leaving 8 bases between them. Germline V gene sequence: CDR1 SNHLY, CDR2 FYNNEI. Here the CDR3 DNA reads TGTGCCAGCAGTGACGGGGACGTGAACACTGAAGCTTTCTTT. This encodes CASSDGDVNTEAFF.

This clonotype has only a few counts. The genes are TRBV6-1 and TRBJ2-7; D is unclear. The germline V gene encodes CDR1 MNHNS and CDR2 SASEGT. The CDR3 consists of 13 residues. Trimming removed 2 bases at V and 2 bases at J, with 7 bases between. Here the CDR3 DNA reads TGTGCCAGCAGTGAAAGGGCCCCCTACGAGCAGTACTTC. Protein: CASSERAPYEQYF.

This clonotype was detected many times. The CDR3 sequence is CSVSGSPESPYEQYF. In nucleotides, the CDR3 is TGCAGTGTTTCCGGTAGCCCCGAGTCCCCCTACGAGCAGTACTTC. V usage is TRBV20-1 and J usage is TRBJ2-7, with D hard to call. V was clipped by 7 bases and J by 2 bases, with 21 bases between them. The CDR3 is made up of 15 amino acids. Germline V gene data show CDR1 as DFQATT and CDR2 as SNEGSKA (reference sequence).

The chain joins TRBV4-1 to TRBJ2-2, with unresolved D. The V end lost 4 bases, the J end lost 0 bases, and 6 bases lay between the germline ends. Germline CDR1 and CDR2: MGHRA and YSYEKL. This CDR3 has 14 amino acids. The CDR3 spells CASSPPSNTGELFF. The CDR3 DNA follows: TGCGCCAGCAGCCCTCCATCGAACACCGGGGAGCTGTTTTTT.

This clonotype was observed at least ten times. The chain combines TRBV2 with TRBJ1-5; no firm D call. CDR3 size: 12 residues. Germline V gene lookup returns CDR1 SNHLY and CDR2 FYNNEI. The V end lost 3 bases, the J end lost 8 bases, and 8 bases lay between the germline ends. This CDR3 is CASSEGFEPQHF. CDR3 DNA sequence: TGTGCCAGCAGTGAGGGTTTCGAGCCCCAGCATTTT.

The table lists this clonotype with a few counts. The gene calls are TRBV6-2 or TRBV6-3 and TRBJ2-5, with 7 bases matching TRBD2. Germline loops: CDR1 MNHEY, CDR2 SVGEGT. The CDR3 is made up of 13 amino acids. V lost 8 bases, J lost 4 bases, and 7 bases stayed unmatched. CDR3 bases: TGTGCCAGCCTGCGGGGCGGGAGAGAGACCCAGTACTTC. Protein: CASLRGGRETQYF.

Points on this clonotype: Just one base apart from a much larger clone, this may be a read error. The chain combines TRBV10-3 with TRBJ1-1, with D maybe TRBD1 (5 bases). Germline assignment: CDR1 ENHRY and CDR2 SYGVKD. There are 13 residues in the CDR3. As DNA, the CDR3 is TGTGCCATCTGCAGGGAAGCGAACACTGATGCTTTCTTT. Encoded protein: CAICREANTDAFF.

This clonotype was recorded at least ten times. The chain has TRBV3-1 and TRBJ2-5, with 7 bases identical to TRBD2. CDR3 length equals 16 residues. Germline trimming cut 4 bases from V and 3 bases from J; bases unmatched to any gene: 11. CDR1 is LGHDT and CDR2 is YNNKEL in the germline V gene (reference sequence). CDR3 protein: CASSPWGGSTEETQYF. DNA for the CDR3: TGTGCCAGCAGCCCATGGGGCGGGAGTACCGAAGAGACCCAGTACTTC.

This chain joins TRBV25-1 and TRBJ1-5; D not resolved. Germline CDR1 and CDR2: MGHDK and SYGVNS. The CDR3 extends over 11 amino acids. Between the trimmed V and J ends, which lost 2 bases and 7 bases, there was a span of 3 bases. This chain's CDR3 is CASSEGQPQHF. DNA of the CDR3: TGTGCCAGCAGTGAAGGACAGCCCCAGCATTTT. Together with reference TRBV25-1 and TRBJ1-5, the CDR3 gives the full variable domain: EADIYQTPRYLVIGTGKKITLECSQTMGHDKMYWYQQDPGMELHLIHYSYGVNSTEKGDLSSESTVSRIRTEHFPLTLESARPSHTSQYLCASSEGQPQHFGDGTRLSIL.